Sequencing of this TCR beta chain was carried out in a study of CXCR3-negative and CXCR3-positive naive CD8 T cells (dated by TCRdb to between 2018 and 2021). For context, the study as a whole: In total, approximately 150 million TRB reads were obtained, corresponding to roughly 1.5 +/- 0.3 million reads per library. Diversity and physicochemical repertoire analyses were performed on about ten donors pooled from two independent experiments. TRBV-TRBJ cluster analysis included naive subsets from five or six donors and memory cells from 3 donors. Overall study results and their limits: Comparably high repertoire diversity was found in both naive subsets, whereas much lower repertoire diversity was found in memory CD8+ T cells. Freshly isolated PBMCs were used for most assays because CXCR3 expression partially decreased after cryopreservation. Naive CXCR3-negative and CXCR3-positive cells from the same donor showed similar TRBV-TRBJ usage, whereas memory cells showed distinct patterns. TRB CDR3s from CXCR3-positive naive cells showed higher hydrophobicity (lower Kidera factor 4), lower energy, and higher strength and volume indices than CXCR3-negative naive cells. Because surface CD5, which is linked to self-reactivity in mice, was comparable between the naive subsets, TCR interaction strength was also inferred from the physicochemical properties of TRB CDR3s.

The sequencer listed for this sample is NextSeq 550. The Human TCR Profiling Kit (MiLaboratory) was used to prepare UMI-labeled 5' RACE TRB cDNA libraries. The full amount of extracted RNA was used for cDNA synthesis, and the full amount of resulting cDNA was used for PCR amplification. Libraries were prepared in parallel using an identical number of PCR cycles. Concerning the study's data processing: MIGEC and MiXCR extracted about 48,000 +/- 9,800 unique UMI-labeled TRB cDNA molecules per library, requiring at least two reads per UMI. An average of approximately 40,000 +/- 10,000 functional in-frame TRB CDR3 nucleotide clonotypes without stop codons was found per library. Diversity metrics, including normalized Shannon-Wiener and Chao1, were computed in VDJtools after downsampling to 5000 UMI-labeled TRB molecules per sample. VDJtools was used to calculate clonotype-size-weighted physicochemical properties of the central five CDR3 residues, namely interaction energy, strength, volume and Kidera factor 4. The reads were reprocessed in TCRdb, with one entry per CDR3 protein sequence and no accompanying DNA. For this entry, the V and J calls and clone size follow TCRdb and not the study's own pipeline. The sample table gives approximately 66,000 distinct CDR3 sequences. 1.5% of the sample belongs to the ten largest clones.

As to this clonotype: Its antigen is unknown.

Each CD8+ T cell subset was flow-sorted in triplicate, and a few hundred thousand cells per subset were placed directly into RLT lysis buffer. To exclude memory contaminants, naive CD8+ T cells were stringently defined as CD45RO-CCR7+CD27+CD95-. Peripheral blood mononuclear cells were isolated from buffy coats using standard density gradient centrifugation. A FACSAria III was used to flow-sort naive CXCR3-negative and CXCR3-positive CD8+ T cells. Total RNA was extracted from sorted cells with an RNeasy Mini Kit. Sequencing input: naive CXCR3- CD8+ T cells from blood. In light of the paper, this sample's cell subset or site label describes: CD45RO-CCR7+CD27+CD95- naive CD8+ T cells lacking CXCR3 (TNR3-). The sequence came from a human donor in good health. Some clones in this sample may be carry-over from other donors' samples.

The CDR3 corresponds to CASNQRYRGYVTQETQYF. The V gene is TRBV28 and the J gene is TRBJ2-5; the TCRdb D gene call, TRBD1, has no DNA to confirm it. Looking up the germline V gene yields CDR1 MDHEN and CDR2 SYDVKM. The CDR3 measures 18 amino acids from cysteine to phenylalanine. No DNA appears here.